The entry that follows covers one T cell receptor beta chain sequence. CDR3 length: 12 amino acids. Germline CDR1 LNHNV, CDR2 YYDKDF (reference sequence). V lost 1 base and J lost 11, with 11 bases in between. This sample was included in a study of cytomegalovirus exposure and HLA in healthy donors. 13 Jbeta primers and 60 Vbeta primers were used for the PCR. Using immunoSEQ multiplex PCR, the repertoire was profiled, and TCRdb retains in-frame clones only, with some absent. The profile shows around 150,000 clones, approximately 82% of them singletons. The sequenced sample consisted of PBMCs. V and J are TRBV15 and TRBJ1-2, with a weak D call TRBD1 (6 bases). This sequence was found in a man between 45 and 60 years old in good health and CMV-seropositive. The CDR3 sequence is CATSRGGRGYTF. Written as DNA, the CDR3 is TGTGCCACCAGCAGAGGTGGGAGGGGGTACACCTTC.